The 18 T cell receptor beta chains below come from one sample, sequenced in a study of blood T cells in healthy people across ages. Primers used in a second PCR of about 6 to 11 cycles were a sample-barcoded 5' primer and a J-beta primer mix. TCRdb reprocessed the 5' RACE reads via MiXCR and lists one record per CDR3 protein. The sample has 710,000 or so distinct CDR3 sequences, 22% seen once. The sequenced sample consisted of blood. Receptors were obtained from a man between 65 and 85 years old in good health.

Many counts were recorded for this clonotype. This rearrangement joins TRBV12-3 or TRBV12-4 to TRBJ1-6; 10 positions match TRBD1. CDR3 size: 17 residues. The junction had 5 bases not matched to a gene; V was cut back by 6 bases and J by 0 bases. The CDR3 DNA reads as TGTGCCAGCAGCCGACAGGGGGCGAGCTCCTATAATTCACCCCTCCACTTT. This gives the protein CASSRQGASSYNSPLHF.

At least ten counts were recorded for this clonotype. V usage is TRBV5-5 and J usage is TRBJ2-7, with D possibly matching TRBD2 (5 bases). Germline lookup yields CDR1 SGHKS and CDR2 YYEKEE (reference sequence). The V end lost 4 bases, the J end lost 2 bases, and 7 bases lay between the germline ends. The CDR3 runs to 12 residues. CDR3 region: CASSAGTYEQYF. CDR3 nucleotide sequence: TGTGCCAGCAGCGCCGGGACCTACGAGCAGTACTTC.

This clonotype was observed a handful of times. The J gene is TRBJ1-1, the V gene TRBV6-4; maybe TRBD1 (5 bases). The V end was cut by 6 bases, the J end by 1 base, with 12 bases between. The length of the CDR3 is 14 residues. Per the germline V gene, CDR1 is MRHNA and CDR2 is SNTAGT. CDR3 in DNA: TGTGCCAGCAGGATAGGGGCTCGGAACACTGAAGCTTTCTTT. This codes for CASRIGARNTEAFF.

This clonotype was seen more than once but under ten times. The gene calls are TRBV6-1 and TRBJ2-3; D gene uncertain. CDR1 is MNHNS and CDR2 is SASEGT in the germline V gene. The germline V and J ends were trimmed by 6 bases and 2 bases, with 9 bases remaining between them. The CDR3 is made up of 13 amino acids. The CDR3: CASRRLITDTQYF. DNA of the CDR3: TGTGCCAGCAGACGACTGATCACAGATACGCAGTATTTT.

The J gene is TRBJ1-1, the V gene TRBV4-3; unclear D gene. V was trimmed by 4 bases and J by 4 bases, leaving 13 bases between them. Germline assignment: CDR1 LGHNA and CDR2 YSLEER. The CDR3 extends over 14 amino acids. CDR3 loop: CASSLTRLPTEAFF. The CDR3 coding sequence is TGCGCCAGCAGCCTAACCCGACTGCCCACTGAAGCTTTCTTT.

This clonotype was observed a handful of times. V is TRBV7-2 and J is TRBJ1-4; a weak D match, TRBD1 (5 bases). Germline-derived CDR1 and CDR2 are SGHTA and FQGNSA. This CDR3 spans 16 amino acids. Trimming removed 3 bases at V and 8 bases at J, with 19 bases between. Here the CDR3 reads CASSLGVGVLGEKLFF. The CDR3 DNA reads TGTGCCAGCAGCTTGGGGGTTGGGGTGCTTGGGGAAAAACTGTTTTTT.

This chain links TRBV29-1 with TRBJ1-1; 9 positions match TRBD1. This CDR3 spans 13 amino acids. Per germline, CDR1 SQVTM and CDR2 ANQGSEA. J lost 0 bases, V lost 8 bases, and 4 bases had no gene match. The CDR3 sequence is CSSRDRVNTEAFF. Here the CDR3 DNA reads TGCAGCTCCCGGGACAGGGTGAACACTGAAGCTTTCTTT.

A few counts support this clonotype. The chain employs TRBV5-1 and TRBJ2-1; 10 bases line up with TRBD2. J gave up 7 bases and V 2 bases, and 6 bases lay outside the gene matches. The CDR3 runs to 15 residues. Looked up from germline, CDR1 is SGHRS and CDR2 is YFSETQ. In DNA, the CDR3 is TGCGCCAGCAGCTTTACTAGCGGGAAACAGAATGAGCAGTTCTTC. Translating gives CASSFTSGKQNEQFF.

This clonotype has a count of ten or more. The chain links TRBV12-3 or TRBV12-4 to TRBJ2-7, with a possible D match to TRBD2 (6 bases). The CDR3 is 14 residues long. Trimming stripped 7 bases from V and 4 bases from J, with 17 bases between. CDR3 in amino acids: CASTPQLAGYEQYF. The CDR3 DNA follows: TGTGCCAGCACTCCGCAGCTGGCGGGGTACGAGCAGTACTTC.

This clonotype has only a few counts. This sequence joins TRBV12-3 or TRBV12-4 and TRBJ2-2; perhaps TRBD1 as D (6 bases). V was cut by 5 bases and J by 6 bases, with 10 bases left in between. The CDR3 is 13 amino acids. Written as DNA, the CDR3 is TGTGCCAGCAGTCCAGGGGTATCCGGGGAGCTGTTTTTT. This codes for CASSPGVSGELFF.

This clonotype was found a few times. The CDR3 spells CASSTGTSVKNEQFF. CDR3 in DNA: TGCGCCAGCAGCACCGGGACTAGTGTGAAGAATGAGCAGTTCTTC. This chain joins TRBV5-1 and TRBJ2-1, with 8 positions matching TRBD2. The germline gives CDR1 SGHRS, CDR2 YFSETQ. V shed 4 bases and J 7 bases; nucleotides not matched to a gene: 10. The CDR3 has 15 residues.

To note about this clonotype: The junction departs from the called germline gene at one end, perhaps through a read error. The chain is built from TRBV12-3 or TRBV12-4 and TRBJ2-6; D is unclear. The CDR3 sequence is 15 residues long. CDR3 amino acids: CANSSRVPGANVLTF. DNA of the CDR3: TGTGCCAACAGTTCCCGGGTCCCTGGGGCCAACGTCCTGACTTTC.

The chain carries TRBV20-1 and TRBJ2-1; D ambiguous. The CDR3 loop spans 17 amino acids. Germline V lookup: CDR1 DFQATT, CDR2 SNEGSKA (reference sequence). The ends were cut back, 3 bases at V and 7 bases at J, with 25 bases in the middle. The CDR3 region is CSASPERALPHRNEQFF. Here the CDR3 DNA reads TGCAGTGCTAGCCCAGAACGGGCTCTACCTCATCGGAATGAGCAGTTCTTC.

In this sample, this clonotype turned up a few times. The rearrangement joins TRBV6-2 or TRBV6-3 to TRBJ2-5; tentatively, D is TRBD2 (6 bases). Per the germline V gene, CDR1 is MNHEY and CDR2 is SVGEGT. The germline V and J ends were trimmed by 4 bases and 0 bases, with 18 bases remaining between them. The CDR3 runs 17 residues. The CDR3 region has the DNA TGTGCCAGCAGTTCCGGACACGGAGGGAGGTACCAAGAGACCCAGTACTTC. It encodes CASSSGHGGRYQETQYF.

This clonotype was detected a few times. The chain has TRBV2 and TRBJ1-1; 8 positions match TRBD1. V lost 4 bases to trimming and J lost 5 bases; unmatched junction nucleotides: 6. The CDR3 extends over 14 amino acids. Germline CDR1 is SNHLY and CDR2 is FYNNEI. CDR3 DNA sequence: TGTGCCAGCAGTGTTCAGGGGGCGCGTACTGAAGCTTTCTTT. Translating gives CASSVQGARTEAFF.

V is TRBV3-1 and J is TRBJ2-1; D remains unclear. The J call is uncertain, as TRBJ2-7 better fits the DNA end. Germline CDR1 is LGHDT and CDR2 is YNNKEL (reference sequence). The CDR3 totals 14 residues. This chain's CDR3 is CASSQAHGFYEQYF. In nucleotides, the CDR3 is TGTGCCAGCAGCCAAGCTCATGGTTTCTACGAGCAGTACTTC.

This rearrangement joins TRBV18 to TRBJ1-2; perhaps TRBD1 as D (5 bases). This CDR3 has 13 amino acids. Germline assignment: CDR1 KGHSH and CDR2 LQKENI. The V and J ends lost 5 bases and 3 bases respectively, with 10 bases between them. This chain's CDR3 is CASSTVTDYGYTF. In DNA form, the CDR3 reads TGTGCCAGCTCAACCGTGACAGACTATGGCTACACCTTC.

The chain couples TRBV6-1 to TRBJ2-5; D could derive from TRBD1 or TRBD2 (5 bases each). Deletions cut 6 bases from V and 2 bases from J, with 10 bases between. The CDR3 runs 13 residues. Germline V gene sequence: CDR1 MNHNS, CDR2 SASEGT. CDR3 in amino acids: CASRGTQQETQYF. CDR3 bases: TGTGCCAGCAGAGGGACCCAACAAGAGACCCAGTACTTC.